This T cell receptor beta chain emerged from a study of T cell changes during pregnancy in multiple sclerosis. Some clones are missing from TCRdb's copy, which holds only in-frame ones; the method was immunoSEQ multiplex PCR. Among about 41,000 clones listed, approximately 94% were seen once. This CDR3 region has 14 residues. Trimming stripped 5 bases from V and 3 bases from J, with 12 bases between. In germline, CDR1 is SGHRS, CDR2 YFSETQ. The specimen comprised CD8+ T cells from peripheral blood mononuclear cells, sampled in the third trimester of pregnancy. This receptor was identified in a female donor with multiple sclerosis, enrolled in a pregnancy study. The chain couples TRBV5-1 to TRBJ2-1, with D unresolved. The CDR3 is CASRKENHYNEQFF. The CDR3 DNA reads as TGCGCCAGCAGGAAGGAGAACCACTACAATGAGCAGTTCTTC.